These 28 T cell receptor beta chains originate from one sample sequenced in a study of identical twins. TCRdb passed the 5' RACE reads through MiXCR, listing each CDR3 protein once. Of approximately 220,000 distinct CDR3 sequences listed, about 7.5% are singletons. These records were also assigned to another study, of yellow fever vaccine responses in identical twins.

Sequences were obtained from CD8+ T cells sorted from blood. The receptor source for this set is a woman aged 18-30 years in good health.

This chain uses TRBV11-2 with TRBJ2-2; TRBD2 aligns across 13 bases. Unmatched junction bases numbered 8, after V lost 4 bases and J lost 3 bases. From germline, CDR1 is SGHAT and CDR2 FQNNGV. The CDR3 totals 18 residues. The CDR3 coding sequence is TGTGCCAGCAGCTGGACTAGCGGGAGCTTTGGAGACACCGGGGAGCTGTTTTTT. Translated, it gives CASSWTSGSFGDTGELFF.

The genes are TRBV4-2 and TRBJ1-2; no definite D call. Germline CDR1 LGHNA, CDR2 YNFKEQ. Trimming removed 0 bases from V and 8 bases from J, with 16 bases in between. This CDR3 comprises 15 residues. The CDR3 region is CASSQDLRGLEGYTF. The CDR3 bases are TGTGCCAGCAGCCAAGATTTGCGCGGGCTAGAGGGCTACACCTTC.

This chain links TRBV6-1 with TRBJ1-1, with D perhaps matching TRBD1 (5 bases). Per the germline V gene, CDR1 is MNHNS and CDR2 is SASEGT. The CDR3 loop spans 15 amino acids. V shed 2 bases and J shed 2 bases, with 12 bases lying between them. DNA of the CDR3: TGTGCCAGCAGTGAATGGGGGAGCCGTAACACTGAAGCTTTCTTT. Residues: CASSEWGSRNTEAFF.

This clonotype was picked up a small number of times. The rearrangement links TRBV27 to TRBJ1-2; D unresolved. CDR3 length: 15 amino acids. V shed 5 bases and J shed 4 bases, with 17 bases lying between them. Per the germline V gene, CDR1 is MNHEY and CDR2 is SMNVEV (reference sequence). For the CDR3, the DNA is TGTGCCAGCAGTCCCGGGTCGCTCCTCCCCTATGGCTACACCTTC. It translates to CASSPGSLLPYGYTF.

The rearrangement uses TRBV6-2 or TRBV6-3 and TRBJ1-2; TRBD1 aligns across 9 bases. CDR3 length: 14 residues. The germline gives CDR1 MNHEY, CDR2 SVGEGT. The V and J ends lost 5 bases and 5 bases, in that order; junction bases with no gene match: 6. The CDR3 here is CASSMGTGPYGYTF. In DNA, the CDR3 is TGTGCCAGCAGTATGGGGACAGGGCCTTATGGCTACACCTTC.

This clonotype was counted only a few times. The chain joins TRBV15 to TRBJ2-1; D is possibly TRBD2 (6 bases). The length of the CDR3 is 16 residues. CDR1 is LNHNV and CDR2 is YYDKDF in the germline V gene (reference sequence). V lost 0 bases to trimming and J lost 1 base, with 10 bases between them. The DNA of the CDR3 is TGTGCCACCAGCAGAGACGAGGGAGGATCCTACAATGAGCAGTTCTTC. It specifies CATSRDEGGSYNEQFF.

V usage is TRBV4-1 and J usage is TRBJ1-2; a possible D gene is TRBD1 (6 bases). This CDR3 spans 15 amino acids. V gave up 5 bases and J gave up 0 bases, with 13 bases separating them. The germline V gene encodes CDR1 MGHRA and CDR2 YSYEKL. CDR3 protein: CASSTGGRANYGYTF. As DNA, the CDR3 is TGCGCCAGCAGCACTGGGGGCCGAGCTAACTATGGCTACACCTTC.

This clonotype was counted a few times. This chain joins TRBV20-1 and TRBJ2-3, with 8 bases identical to TRBD2. Germline lookup yields CDR1 DFQATT and CDR2 SNEGSKA (reference sequence). CDR3 length equals 18 residues. With 0 bases clipped from V and 5 bases from J, the junction kept 16 bases outside the gene matches. The CDR3 DNA reads TGCAGTGCTAGAGATCCCCGGGGGGGCCGGCAGACGATAGATACGCAGTATTTT. Its translation: CSARDPRGGRQTIDTQYF.

The table lists this clonotype with many counts. The chain couples TRBV15 to TRBJ2-7; D gene unclear. Germline CDR1 LNHNV, CDR2 YYDKDF (reference sequence). The V and J ends lost 1 base and 0 bases respectively, with 10 bases between them. The CDR3 covers 15 residues. The CDR3 nucleotides read TGTGCCACCAGCAGAGGAACTGGGAACTCCTACGAGCAGTACTTC. This encodes CATSRGTGNSYEQYF.

The sample holds many counts of this clonotype. This rearrangement joins TRBV20-1 to TRBJ2-3; D gene unclear. Trimming pared 5 bases from V and 2 bases from J, leaving 17 bases between. This CDR3 spans 15 amino acids. CDR1 is DFQATT, CDR2 SNEGSKA, per germline (reference sequence). In DNA form, the CDR3 reads TGCAGTGCTCCTGACGGACCCACCAACACAGATACGCAGTATTTT. This gives the protein CSAPDGPTNTDTQYF.

This clonotype was picked up many times. The V call is TRBV7-2, the J call TRBJ1-1; D is possibly TRBD1 (5 bases). This CDR3 is built from 13 residues. Germline V gives CDR1 SGHTA, CDR2 FQGNSA. Deletions cut 1 base from V and 8 bases from J, with 11 bases between. CDR3 DNA sequence: TGTGCCAGCAGCTTAGTGTCCAGGGCAGAAGCTTTCTTT. This translates into CASSLVSRAEAFF.

This clonotype was picked up a small number of times. The genes are TRBV2 and TRBJ2-7; unclear D gene. Germline V gives CDR1 SNHLY, CDR2 FYNNEI. This CDR3 region has 13 residues. V gave up 5 bases and J gave up 0 bases, with 8 bases separating them. CDR3 DNA sequence: TGTGCCAGCAGTCGGGTAGTCTCCTACGAGCAGTACTTC. Amino acids: CASSRVVSYEQYF.

This clonotype occurred many times. This chain uses TRBV14 with TRBJ1-1; D remains unclear. The CDR3 contains 16 residues. The V gene's germline CDR1 is SGHDN and CDR2 FVKESK. Trimming pared 0 bases from V and 7 bases from J, leaving 18 bases between. CDR3 nucleotide sequence: TGTGCCAGCAGCCAAGATGCTTATACAGCATCGTTTGAAGCTTTCTTT. Translation: CASSQDAYTASFEAFF.

This clonotype was observed a few times. The chain uses TRBV7-9 and TRBJ2-5, with TRBD1 matching over 7 bases. The CDR3 totals 15 residues. With V trimmed by 5 bases and J by 1 base, 7 bases remained unmatched. CDR1 is SEHNR and CDR2 is FQNEAQ in the germline V gene (reference sequence). CDR3 protein: CASSVLRDSQETQYF. The DNA for the CDR3 is TGTGCCAGCAGCGTACTCCGGGACAGCCAAGAGACCCAGTACTTC.

This clonotype was counted a few times. The chain couples TRBV6-1 to TRBJ2-6; D is undetermined. Germline assignment: CDR1 MNHNS and CDR2 SASEGT. The CDR3 is 15 amino acids. The V and J ends lost 1 base and 2 bases respectively, with 6 bases between them. In DNA form, the CDR3 reads TGTGCCAGCAGTGAAGTGGTAACTGGGGCCAACGTCCTGACTTTC. It encodes CASSEVVTGANVLTF.

The CDR3 bases are TGTGCCAGCAGCCAAGATAGGGCGGGAGGATCAGATACGCAGTATTTT. This gives the protein CASSQDRAGGSDTQYF. V is TRBV4-2 and J is TRBJ2-3; TRBD2 aligns across 8 bases. Germline V gene sequence: CDR1 LGHNA, CDR2 YNFKEQ. With V trimmed by 0 bases and J by 4 bases, 6 bases remained unmatched. This CDR3 has 16 residues.

This clonotype turned up a few times. The chain is built from TRBV13 and TRBJ2-1; TRBD1 is a possible D gene (5 bases). Per the germline V gene, CDR1 is PRHDT and CDR2 is FYEKMQ (reference sequence). The CDR3 consists of 17 residues. V was trimmed by 3 bases and J by 4 bases, leaving 19 bases between them. The CDR3 reads CASSFQGTIIKYNEQFF. The CDR3 DNA sequence: TGTGCCAGCAGCTTCCAGGGTACTATAATAAAATACAATGAGCAGTTCTTC.

The sample holds many counts of this clonotype. The J gene is TRBJ2-1, the V gene TRBV7-6, with D hard to call. The V end lost 1 base, the J end lost 10 bases, and 8 bases lay between the germline ends. This CDR3 comprises 12 residues. Germline CDR1 is SGHVS and CDR2 is FNYEAQ. CDR3: CASSLGRQEQFF. Here the CDR3 DNA reads TGTGCCAGCAGCTTAGGCCGACAAGAGCAGTTCTTC. Using reference TRBV7-6 and TRBJ2-1 for the parts outside the CDR3, the full variable domain is GAGVSQSPRYKVTKRGQDVALRCDPISGHVSLYWYRQALGQGPEFLTYFNYEAQQDKSGLPNDRFSAERPEGSISTLTIQRTEQRDSAMYRCASSLGRQEQFFGPGTRLTVL.

V is TRBV28 and J is TRBJ2-3; unclear D gene. This CDR3 is built from 15 residues. V lost 5 bases, J lost 0 bases, and 12 bases lay in between. Per germline, CDR1 MDHEN and CDR2 SYDVKM. The CDR3, as DNA: TGTGCCAGCAGTCTGAAAGCCTCTAGCACAGATACGCAGTATTTT. Its translation is CASSLKASSTDTQYF.

The rearrangement links TRBV9 to TRBJ1-2; no clear D. V shed 3 bases and J shed 5 bases, with 8 bases lying between them. The CDR3 loop spans 12 amino acids. Germline V gives CDR1 SGDLS, CDR2 YYNGEE. The CDR3 DNA sequence: TGTGCCAGCAGCGGGAGACAATATGGCTACACCTTC. This sequence encodes CASSGRQYGYTF.

The genes are TRBV12-3 or TRBV12-4 and TRBJ2-7, with TRBD1 matching 9 bases. After removal of 5 bases from V and 2 bases from J, the junction contained 10 bases not matched to a gene. The CDR3 contains 16 residues. CDR3 amino acids: CASSPTGTGIPYEQYF. The DNA of the CDR3 is TGTGCCAGCAGTCCAACCGGGACAGGGATCCCCTACGAGCAGTACTTC.

The rearrangement joins TRBV7-9 to TRBJ2-5; D is undetermined. This CDR3 comprises 13 residues. Looked up from germline, CDR1 is SEHNR and CDR2 is FQNEAQ (reference sequence). V lost 5 bases, J lost 3 bases, and 10 bases lay in between. The DNA of the CDR3 is TGTGCCAGCAGCGCCTCTCCTAAAGAGACCCAGTACTTC. It translates to CASSASPKETQYF.

The V call is TRBV9, the J call TRBJ2-3; 7 positions agree with TRBD2. V shed 3 bases, J shed 2 bases, and the junction held 18 bases outside the gene matches. This CDR3 comprises 19 residues. In germline, CDR1 is SGDLS, CDR2 YYNGEE. The CDR3 DNA sequence: TGTGCCAGCAGCGAAAACCAACACCTAGCGGAGAGCCCCACAGATACGCAGTATTTT. Its translation is CASSENQHLAESPTDTQYF.

This clonotype has a count of ten or more. The CDR3 sequence: CAISESNLAGGHYEQYV. For the CDR3, the DNA is TGTGCCATCAGTGAGTCTAATCTAGCGGGGGGCCACTACGAGCAGTACGTC. The chain carries TRBV10-3 and TRBJ2-7, with 11 bases that match TRBD2. With 0 bases clipped from V and 3 bases from J, the junction kept 7 bases outside the gene matches. The germline gives CDR1 ENHRY, CDR2 SYGVKD. The CDR3 has 17 residues.

This clonotype has more than one count but fewer than ten. V and J are TRBV6-5 and TRBJ2-3, with D perhaps being TRBD1 or TRBD2 (5 bases each). With 3 bases removed from V and 4 bases from J, the gap between germline ends came to 14 bases. This CDR3 region has 15 residues. Germline CDR1 MNHEY, CDR2 SVGAGI. The CDR3 DNA reads TGTGCCAGCAGTTATGGAGGTGGGGCGCCAGATACGCAGTATTTT. This translates into CASSYGGGAPDTQYF.

This clonotype was detected many times. The CDR3 DNA reads TGTGCCAGCAAAACAGGAAATTACCAAGAGACCCAGTACTTC. The encoded protein is CASKTGNYQETQYF. The gene calls are TRBV2 and TRBJ2-5, with D tentatively TRBD1 (5 bases). Germline loops: CDR1 SNHLY, CDR2 FYNNEI. Trimming cost V 7 bases and J 0 bases, with 12 bases left between them. This CDR3 spans 14 amino acids. Full variable domain (outside the CDR3, taken from reference TRBV2 and TRBJ2-5): EPEVTQTPSHQVTQMGQEVILRCVPISNHLYFYWYRQILGQKVEFLVSFYNNEISEKSEIFDDQFSVERPDGSNFTLKIRSTKLEDSAMYFCASKTGNYQETQYFGPGTRLLVL.

This clonotype was detected ten times or more. The rearrangement links TRBV13 to TRBJ2-5; no clear D. CDR3 length: 16 residues. Trimming removed 1 base at V and 4 bases at J, with 16 bases between. Germline V gives CDR1 PRHDT, CDR2 FYEKMQ (reference sequence). The chain's CDR3 is CASSLVTDENGETQYF. The CDR3 coding sequence is TGTGCCAGCAGCTTAGTAACAGATGAAAACGGAGAGACCCAGTACTTC. The variable domain in full, completed from reference TRBV13 and TRBJ2-5, reads AAGVIQSPRHLIKEKRETATLKCYPIPRHDTVYWYQQGPGQDPQFLISFYEKMQSDKGSIPDRFSAQQFSDYHSELNMSSLELGDSALYFCASSLVTDENGETQYFGPGTRLLVL.

This clonotype was seen more than once but under ten times. V gene TRBV10-1 combines with J gene TRBJ2-3; D is unclear. V dropped 0 bases and J dropped 3 bases, with 16 bases sitting between them. CDR3 length: 17 amino acids. Germline lookup yields CDR1 WNHNN and CDR2 SYGVQD (reference sequence). The CDR3 region has the DNA TGCGCCAGCAGTGAGTCTTGGGGAAAGGGTCGAACAGATACGCAGTATTTT. Residues: CASSESWGKGRTDTQYF.